These 30 T cell receptor beta chains originate from one sample sequenced in a study of T cell changes during pregnancy in multiple sclerosis. Using immunoSEQ multiplex PCR, the repertoire was profiled, and TCRdb retains in-frame clones only, with some absent. The repertoire holds about 28,000 clones, approximately 90% seen once, with 3% to 4% in the top ten. This material consisted of CD4+ T cells from peripheral blood mononuclear cells, taken in the first trimester of pregnancy. Every receptor here comes from a female donor in good health, enrolled as a control in a pregnancy study.

This clone has just a few counts. V usage is TRBV12-5 and J usage is TRBJ2-5, with D perhaps TRBD1 (5 bases). The CDR3 contains 11 residues. The V gene lost 4 bases and the J gene lost 5 bases, with 5 bases spanning the gap. From germline, CDR1 is LGHNT and CDR2 FRNRAP. DNA for the CDR3: TGTGCTAGTGGTTCAGGGGAGACCCAGTACTTC. It translates to CASGSGETQYF. Combining the CDR3 with reference TRBV12-5 and TRBJ2-5 gives the whole variable domain DARVTQTPRHKVTEMGQEVTMRCQPILGHNTVFWYRQTMMQGLELLAYFRNRAPLDDSGMPKDRFSAEMPDATLATLKIQPSEPRDSAVYFCASGSGETQYFGPGTRLLVL.

V gene TRBV5-1 combines with J gene TRBJ2-7; 14 bases are a match to TRBD2. Germline V gene sequence: CDR1 SGHRS, CDR2 YFSETQ. This CDR3 has 16 amino acids. The ends lost 4 bases at V and 0 bases at J; junction bases unmatched: 3. The CDR3 protein is CASSRTSGRTSYEQYF. In DNA, the CDR3 is TGCGCCAGCAGCCGGACTAGCGGGAGGACCTCCTACGAGCAGTACTTC.

The chain links TRBV18 to TRBJ1-5; D remains unclear. The V end was cut by 0 bases, the J end by 0 bases, with 21 bases between. CDR1 KGHSH and CDR2 LQKENI come from the germline V gene. The CDR3 runs to 20 residues. This CDR3 is CASSPPIGLLWRHSNQPQHF. The CDR3 DNA is TGTGCCAGCTCACCACCAATCGGATTACTCTGGCGGCATAGCAATCAGCCCCAGCATTTT.

The chain links TRBV7-8 to TRBJ2-7; 9 bases agree with TRBD2. Looked up from germline, CDR1 is SGHVS and CDR2 is FQNEAQ. The CDR3 extends over 16 amino acids. V shed 2 bases, J shed 4 bases, and the junction held 9 bases outside the gene matches. CDR3 sequence: CASSLTYSGSRYEQYF. In nucleotides, the CDR3 is TGTGCCAGCAGCTTAACGTATAGCGGGAGTAGGTACGAGCAGTACTTC.

V and J are TRBV6-5 and TRBJ1-2, with TRBD1 matching 8 bases. CDR3 length equals 14 residues. The germline V gene has CDR1 MNHEY and CDR2 SVGAGI. With V trimmed by 6 bases and J by 2 bases, 5 bases remained unmatched. The CDR3 region is CASRIGTGNYGYTF. CDR3 DNA sequence: TGTGCCAGCAGAATTGGGACAGGAAACTATGGCTACACCTTC.

The chain combines TRBV2 with TRBJ2-2; 7 positions agree with TRBD2. V was clipped by 3 bases and J by 4 bases; unmatched bases: 5. Germline CDR1 and CDR2: SNHLY and FYNNEI. This CDR3 has 15 residues. The CDR3 here is CASSEVGGGTGELFF. DNA for the CDR3: TGTGCCAGCAGTGAGGTGGGGGGGGGCACCGGGGAGCTGTTTTTT.

V usage is TRBV4-2 and J usage is TRBJ2-3, with TRBD2 identical over 7 bases. Germline V gene sequence: CDR1 LGHNA, CDR2 YNFKEQ. The CDR3 spans 18 residues. The V gene end was trimmed by 3 bases and the J gene end by 0 bases; junction bases not matched to a gene: 12. CDR3 nucleotide sequence: TGTGCCAGCAGCCAGACGGGGAGGGACCCCACTAGCACAGATACGCAGTATTTT. Translation gives CASSQTGRDPTSTDTQYF.

In its sample, this clone was seen once. V usage is TRBV12-5 and J usage is TRBJ1-6, with 9 bases fitting TRBD1. Germline V lookup: CDR1 LGHNT, CDR2 FRNRAP. Germline trimming cut 4 bases from V and 6 bases from J; bases unmatched to any gene: 4. CDR3 size: 15 residues. This CDR3 is CASGSLDRGNSPLHF. The CDR3, as DNA: TGTGCTAGTGGTTCCCTGGACAGGGGTAATTCACCCCTCCACTTT.

The chain combines TRBV6-6 with TRBJ1-5; D not resolved. This CDR3 has 13 residues. V shed 3 bases and J shed 5 bases, with 8 bases lying between them. Germline lookup yields CDR1 MNHNY and CDR2 SVGAGI (reference sequence). CDR3 nucleotides: TGTGCCAGCAGTTATGGGCAAGATCAGCCCCAGCATTTT. It codes for CASSYGQDQPQHF.

The chain joins TRBV7-6 to TRBJ1-4; perhaps TRBD1 as D (6 bases). Germline CDR1 reads SGHVS; CDR2 reads FNYEAQ. V lost 5 bases, J lost 3 bases, and 10 bases lay in between. The CDR3 spans 14 residues. This CDR3 is CASSVRGANEKLFF. The CDR3, as DNA: TGTGCCAGCAGCGTCAGGGGTGCTAATGAAAAACTGTTTTTT.

The gene calls are TRBV5-1 and TRBJ2-1; 8 bases align to TRBD2. CDR3 length: 15 amino acids. V was clipped by 4 bases and J by 6 bases; unmatched bases: 9. Per germline, CDR1 SGHRS and CDR2 YFSETQ. The CDR3: CASSVSGTGFNEQFF. The CDR3 region has the DNA TGCGCCAGCAGCGTTAGCGGGACCGGCTTCAATGAGCAGTTCTTC. Complete variable domain (other parts from reference TRBV5-1 and TRBJ2-1): KAGVTQTPRYLIKTRGQQVTLSCSPISGHRSVSWYQQTPGQGLQFLFEYFSETQRNKGNFPGRFSGRQFSNSRSEMNVSTLELGDSALYLCASSVSGTGFNEQFFGPGTRLTVL.

V usage is TRBV29-1 and J usage is TRBJ1-1; tentatively, D is TRBD1 (5 bases). V lost 3 bases and J lost 5, with 10 bases in between. The CDR3 consists of 12 residues. Germline V gives CDR1 SQVTM, CDR2 ANQGSEA. This CDR3 reads CSVDVGVTEAFF. CDR3 nucleotide sequence: TGCAGCGTTGATGTAGGGGTGACTGAAGCTTTCTTT.

This clone has a single count. V is TRBV7-9 and J is TRBJ2-5; D possibly corresponds to TRBD2 (6 bases). CDR1 is SEHNR, CDR2 FQNEAQ, per germline (reference sequence). Between the trimmed V and J ends, which lost 4 bases and 5 bases, there was a span of 23 bases. The CDR3 loop spans 17 amino acids. CDR3 nucleotides: TGTGCCAGCAGCTCCTTGTTGAGGGGAGCGGGCGGGGAGACCCAGTACTTC. Encoded protein: CASSSLLRGAGGETQYF.

In the case of this clone: One junction end does not reproduce the germline sequence, and a read error may be involved. The gene calls are TRBV7-2 and TRBJ2-7, with D perhaps TRBD1 (5 bases). The CDR3 loop spans 14 amino acids. Germline CDR1 SGHTA, CDR2 FQGNSA. CDR3 loop: CASSVARGSYEQYF. The CDR3, as DNA: TGTGCCAGCAGCGTAGCTAGGGGATCCTACGAGCAGTACTTC. Full variable domain (outside the CDR3, taken from reference TRBV7-2 and TRBJ2-7): GAGVSQSPSNKVTEKGKDVELRCDPISGHTALYWYRQSLGQGLEFLIYFQGNSAPDKSGLPSDRFSAERTGGSVSTLTIQRTQQEDSAVYLCASSVARGSYEQYFGPGTRLTVT.

This chain connects TRBV6-6 to TRBJ2-7; 9 positions agree with TRBD1. This CDR3 contains 16 residues. Trimming at V came to 5 bases and at J to 5 bases, leaving 13 bases not matched to a gene. Germline CDR1 is MNHNY and CDR2 is SVGAGI (reference sequence). CDR3 sequence (DNA): TGTGCCAGCAGTAAGGGGACAGGGATCGTTATGGACGAGCAGTACTTC. This translates into CASSKGTGIVMDEQYF.

The chain recombines TRBV4-2 with TRBJ2-6; D is unclear. The V end was cut by 0 bases, the J end by 5 bases, with 26 bases between. Germline CDR1 reads LGHNA; CDR2 reads YNFKEQ. This CDR3 is built from 21 residues. CDR3 residues: CASSQEAQAHQAPLRANVLTF. CDR3 DNA sequence: TGTGCCAGCAGCCAAGAAGCCCAGGCCCATCAGGCCCCGCTAAGGGCCAACGTCCTGACTTTC.

This clone was picked up one time. Other DNA sequences in this sample translate to the same CDR3. Here the CDR3 reads CASSPGTAYGYTF. CDR3 nucleotide sequence: TGTGCCAGCAGCCCGGGGACTGCTTATGGCTACACCTTC. The genes are TRBV9 and TRBJ1-2; tentative D call: TRBD1 (5 bases). The CDR3 loop spans 13 amino acids. Per the germline V gene, CDR1 is SGDLS and CDR2 is YYNGEE. V lost 4 bases to trimming and J lost 5 bases, with 12 bases between them.

This clone came up a few times. The V call is TRBV5-1, the J call TRBJ2-5; 8 bases agree with TRBD2. The CDR3 loop spans 16 amino acids. Per germline, CDR1 SGHRS and CDR2 YFSETQ. V shed 4 bases and J 3 bases; nucleotides not matched to a gene: 11. The CDR3 DNA sequence: TGCGCCAGCAGCCCCCTTTCCGGCGGGAGGAAAGAGACCCAGTACTTC. This gives the protein CASSPLSGGRKETQYF. The entire variable domain, with the rest obtained from reference TRBV5-1 and TRBJ2-5, is as follows: KAGVTQTPRYLIKTRGQQVTLSCSPISGHRSVSWYQQTPGQGLQFLFEYFSETQRNKGNFPGRFSGRQFSNSRSEMNVSTLELGDSALYLCASSPLSGGRKETQYFGPGTRLLVL.

V usage is TRBV6-1 and J usage is TRBJ1-3; D possibly corresponds to TRBD1 (6 bases). CDR3 length: 16 residues. Trimming pared 3 bases from V and 4 bases from J, leaving 16 bases between. The germline gives CDR1 MNHNS, CDR2 SASEGT. The CDR3 DNA reads TGTGCCAGCAGTGAGATTTGGCAGGGGACGGGAAACACCATATATTTT. This gives the protein CASSEIWQGTGNTIYF.

This chain joins TRBV9 and TRBJ2-7; D is uncertain. Trimming pared 1 base from V and 1 base from J, leaving 9 bases between. The CDR3 spans 14 residues. CDR1 is SGDLS and CDR2 is YYNGEE in the germline V gene. The CDR3: CASSVLPASYEQYF. In nucleotides, the CDR3 is TGTGCCAGCAGCGTACTCCCAGCGTCCTACGAGCAGTACTTC.

This sequence joins TRBV5-4 and TRBJ1-3; 12 bases match TRBD1. CDR3 length equals 16 residues. The germline V gene has CDR1 SGHNT and CDR2 YYREEE (reference sequence). Trimming removed 2 bases from V and 4 bases from J; junction bases left unmatched: 4. As DNA, the CDR3 is TGTGCCAGCAGCTTTCCCGGGACAGGGGGCGGAAACACCATATATTTT. It codes for CASSFPGTGGGNTIYF.

The V and J genes are TRBV19 and TRBJ1-5, with 11 nucleotides matching TRBD1. The CDR3 is made up of 14 amino acids. Trimming removed 8 bases from V and 4 bases from J; junction bases left unmatched: 4. Germline lookup yields CDR1 LNHDA and CDR2 SQIVND (reference sequence). CDR3 protein: CASSGTGGNQPQHF. CDR3 in DNA: TGTGCCAGTTCCGGGACAGGGGGGAATCAGCCCCAGCATTTT.

The chain links TRBV2 to TRBJ2-3; 11 bases agree with TRBD2. The germline V gene has CDR1 SNHLY and CDR2 FYNNEI. The V gene end was trimmed by 4 bases and the J gene end by 1 base; junction bases not matched to a gene: 4. The CDR3 extends over 16 amino acids. DNA for the CDR3: TGTGCCAGCAGTGGGGTGGGACTAGCGGGCACAGATACGCAGTATTTT. Translated: CASSGVGLAGTDTQYF.

In its sample, this clone was seen once. V usage is TRBV6-1 and J usage is TRBJ2-3; 8 nucleotides agree with TRBD2. Unmatched junction bases numbered 4, after V lost 1 base and J lost 7 bases. Germline V lookup: CDR1 MNHNS, CDR2 SASEGT. The CDR3 length is 14 residues. CDR3 protein: CASSEGGGGHTQYF. CDR3 coding DNA: TGTGCCAGCAGTGAAGGAGGCGGGGGGCATACGCAGTATTTT.

V is TRBV5-1 and J is TRBJ2-5; D gene ambiguous. Trimming shortened V by 4 bases and J by 3 bases, and 7 bases separated the two germline ends. The CDR3 consists of 12 residues. CDR1 SGHRS and CDR2 YFSETQ come from the germline V gene. The chain's CDR3 is CASSLSEETQYF. The CDR3 DNA follows: TGCGCCAGCAGCCTCAGTGAAGAGACCCAGTACTTC.

This chain links TRBV19 with TRBJ2-6; 9 bases line up with TRBD1. This CDR3 region has 16 residues. Germline V CDR1 and CDR2: LNHDA, SQIVND (reference sequence). V gave up 5 bases and J gave up 0 bases; unmatched junction bases: 2. The DNA for the CDR3 is TGTGCCAGTAGTCGGGACAGGGACTCTGGGGCCAACGTCCTGACTTTC. Translation gives CASSRDRDSGANVLTF.

The rearrangement uses TRBV6-1 and TRBJ1-1; a possible D gene is TRBD1 (5 bases). Germline V gene sequence: CDR1 MNHNS, CDR2 SASEGT. Trimming took 2 bases from V and 4 from J, leaving 8 bases between them. The CDR3 runs to 13 residues. CDR3 loop: CASSERRATEAFF. The CDR3, as DNA: TGTGCCAGCAGTGAACGCAGGGCCACTGAAGCTTTCTTT.

The chain couples TRBV10-3 to TRBJ2-1; a weak D match, TRBD1 (7 bases). The CDR3 is made up of 14 amino acids. Per germline, CDR1 ENHRY and CDR2 SYGVKD. V lost 11 bases and J 3 bases, leaving 17 bases between the germline ends. In DNA, the CDR3 is TGTGCCGCCATGGGGGGACAGAGCTACAATGAGCAGTTCTTC. Encoded protein: CAAMGGQSYNEQFF.

The chain employs TRBV27 and TRBJ1-1; a possible D gene is TRBD1 (6 bases). This CDR3 is built from 14 residues. Trimming cost V 3 bases and J 5 bases, with 13 bases left between them. The germline gives CDR1 MNHEY, CDR2 SMNVEV (reference sequence). The chain's CDR3 is CASSFRGGGTEAFF. The DNA of the CDR3 is TGTGCCAGCAGTTTCAGGGGCGGAGGAACTGAAGCTTTCTTT.

The chain employs TRBV19 and TRBJ1-2, with a tentative D call TRBD1 (6 bases). This CDR3 comprises 16 residues. V was pared by 4 bases and J by 4 bases, with 19 bases between. Germline V CDR1 and CDR2: LNHDA, SQIVND (reference sequence). The CDR3 DNA follows: TGTGCCAGTAGTAAACGCTTAGACAGGTCCGGCTATGGCTACACCTTC. Translation: CASSKRLDRSGYGYTF.